The 28 T cell receptor beta chains below all came from one sample that was sequenced in a study of T-cell memory formation after mild COVID-19. Via MiXCR, TCRdb re-called the 5' RACE reads, giving one row per CDR3 protein. Seen here are roughly 610,000 distinct CDR3 sequences, 17% observed once, and the top ten hold roughly 8%. Sequencing used PBMCs or a T cell subset sorted from them (not recorded which). The receptor set was obtained from an adult woman who had mild COVID-19 (a few samples of this study predate the infection). Cell type and time point are not known.

This clonotype was seen many times. The chain links TRBV12-3 or TRBV12-4 to TRBJ2-2; the D is unclear. The CDR3 extends over 15 amino acids. Deletions cut 1 base from V and 2 bases from J, with 8 bases between. The CDR3 nucleotides are TGTGCCAGCAGTTTAGAAGTGGGAAACACCGGGGAGCTGTTTTTT. It yields the protein CASSLEVGNTGELFF.

In its sample, this clonotype was seen a few times. This rearrangement joins TRBV6-5 to TRBJ2-2; the D gene is possibly TRBD1 (6 bases). The CDR3 covers 14 residues. The V gene lost 8 bases and the J gene lost 4 bases, with 14 bases spanning the gap. From germline, CDR1 is MNHEY and CDR2 SVGAGI. Written as DNA, the CDR3 is TGTGCCAGCGGCTTGGGGGCTGGCACCGGGGAGCTGTTTTTT. It specifies CASGLGAGTGELFF.

The chain uses TRBV20-1 and TRBJ2-1; D not certain. This CDR3 is 15 amino acids long. With 1 base removed from V and 3 bases from J, the gap between germline ends came to 13 bases. Germline V gene lookup returns CDR1 DFQATT and CDR2 SNEGSKA (reference sequence). This chain's CDR3 is CSARALGPNYNEQFF. Written as DNA, the CDR3 is TGCAGTGCTAGAGCCCTGGGCCCAAACTACAATGAGCAGTTCTTC.

This clonotype has more than one count but fewer than ten. The rearrangement joins TRBV21-1 to TRBJ2-7; TRBD2, the table's D call, lacks a check against the DNA. TRBV21-1 is an annotated pseudogene. The CDR3 runs to 18 residues. This CDR3 is CASSTLLGLAGSPYEQYF. DNA of the CDR3: TGTGCCAGCAGCACCTTGTTGGGACTAGCGGGATCCCCCTACGAGCAGTACTTC.

The chain uses TRBV2 and TRBJ2-1; D remains unclear. Per the germline V gene, CDR1 is SNHLY and CDR2 is FYNNEI. V was cut by 9 bases and J by 5 bases, with 8 bases left in between. CDR3 length: 11 residues. In DNA, the CDR3 is TGTGCCAGGACCCACAACAATGAGCAGTTCTTC. Translated, it gives CARTHNNEQFF.

The chain employs TRBV24-1 and TRBJ2-2; D perhaps matches TRBD2 (5 bases). Trimming shortened V by 4 bases and J by 3 bases, and 14 bases separated the two germline ends. This CDR3 comprises 16 residues. CDR1 is KGHDR and CDR2 is SFDVKD in the germline V gene. CDR3 amino acids: CATSDPRVEDTGELFF. In DNA, the CDR3 is TGTGCCACCAGTGACCCAAGAGTGGAGGACACCGGGGAGCTGTTTTTT.

This clonotype was seen more than once but under ten times. This rearrangement joins TRBV5-1 to TRBJ2-5, with 7 bases lining up with TRBD1. There are 15 residues in the CDR3. Per germline, CDR1 SGHRS and CDR2 YFSETQ. Trimming removed 6 bases from V and 1 base from J; junction bases left unmatched: 9. Here the CDR3 DNA reads TGCGCCAGCAACCCTGGGGGACAGCCCCAAGAGACCCAGTACTTC. This gives the protein CASNPGGQPQETQYF.

Only a few counts were recorded for this clonotype. J is TRBJ1-2 and V is TRBV20-1; 11 bases are shared with TRBD1. This CDR3 is built from 15 residues. The germline gives CDR1 DFQATT, CDR2 SNEGSKA (reference sequence). After removal of 5 bases from V and 7 bases from J, the junction contained 12 bases not matched to a gene. The CDR3 loop is CSAPGQGAAIGGYTF. Here the CDR3 DNA reads TGCAGTGCTCCCGGACAGGGGGCCGCGATTGGTGGCTACACCTTC.

The rearrangement joins TRBV18 to TRBJ2-3; TRBD2 agrees at 10 bases. After removal of 4 bases from V and 3 bases from J, the junction contained 10 bases not matched to a gene. This CDR3 region has 17 residues. Germline loops: CDR1 KGHSH, CDR2 LQKENI. The CDR3 DNA reads as TGTGCCAGCTCACGGACCCAGGCTAGCGGGAGTACAGATACGCAGTATTTT. This translates into CASSRTQASGSTDTQYF. Based on the CDR3 plus reference TRBV18 and TRBJ2-3, the full variable domain is NAGVMQNPRHLVRRRGQEARLRCSPMKGHSHVYWYRQLPEEGLKFMVYLQKENIIDESGMPKERFSAEFPKEGPSILRIQQVVRGDSAAYFCASSRTQASGSTDTQYFGPGTRLTVL.

The chain employs TRBV7-3 and TRBJ2-1; D perhaps matches TRBD2 (7 bases). From germline, CDR1 is SGHTA and CDR2 FQGTGA. The CDR3 runs to 17 residues. V gave up 5 bases and J gave up 7 bases, with 24 bases separating them. The CDR3 DNA follows: TGTGCCAGCAGCGCGCAAGGGGGGGCACTTTTGTTTAATGAGCAGTTCTTC. This codes for CASSAQGGALLFNEQFF.

The rearrangement joins TRBV3-1 to TRBJ2-1; D gene ambiguous. V lost 0 bases and J lost 6, with 15 bases in between. CDR1 LGHDT and CDR2 YNNKEL come from the germline V gene (reference sequence). CDR3 size: 16 residues. CDR3 protein: CASSQEFLQASNEQFF. CDR3 bases: TGTGCCAGCAGCCAAGAGTTCCTCCAGGCCAGCAATGAGCAGTTCTTC.

The chain links TRBV5-1 to TRBJ1-5; TRBD1 matches at 12 bases. The CDR3 loop spans 16 amino acids. V shed 0 bases and J 4 bases; nucleotides not matched to a gene: 2. Looked up from germline, CDR1 is SGHRS and CDR2 is YFSETQ. CDR3 protein: CASSLGGQGANQPQHF. DNA of the CDR3: TGCGCCAGCAGCTTGGGGGGACAGGGGGCGAATCAGCCCCAGCATTTT.

The chain uses TRBV7-3 and TRBJ2-6; 7 bases match TRBD1. Germline V gene data show CDR1 as SGHTA and CDR2 as FQGTGA. The CDR3 spans 16 residues. V lost 5 bases and J lost 4; bases outside the gene matches: 8. The CDR3 DNA reads as TGTGCCAGCAGCGCCAAAGGGGGCGAAGGGGCCAACGTCCTGACTTTC. It codes for CASSAKGGEGANVLTF.

This clonotype showed up many times. The chain recombines TRBV12-3 or TRBV12-4 with TRBJ2-7, with 8 bases identical to TRBD2. The CDR3 is made up of 15 amino acids. The ends lost 1 base at V and 0 bases at J; junction bases unmatched: 2. This CDR3 reads CASSLGLAGSYEQYF. The CDR3, as DNA: TGTGCCAGCAGTTTAGGTCTAGCGGGCTCCTACGAGCAGTACTTC.

This clonotype was observed a few times. The gene calls are TRBV7-9 and TRBJ2-7; 7 bases line up with TRBD1. Germline V gene lookup returns CDR1 SEHNR and CDR2 FQNEAQ (reference sequence). The CDR3 is made up of 14 amino acids. J lost 3 bases, V lost 3 bases, and 5 bases had no gene match. The CDR3 nucleotides read TGTGCCAGCAGCTTCGAGGGACAGAACTACGAGCAGTACTTC. It is translated as CASSFEGQNYEQYF.

This clonotype was detected only a few times. V usage is TRBV4-3 and J usage is TRBJ2-2; the match to TRBD2 covers 8 bases. This CDR3 is 16 amino acids long. V lost 2 bases and J lost 2; bases outside the gene matches: 4. Germline V gene data show CDR1 as LGHNA and CDR2 as YSLEER. The CDR3 nucleotides are TGCGCCAGCAGCCAAAGACGGGAGGGTAACACCGGGGAGCTGTTTTTT. This sequence encodes CASSQRREGNTGELFF.

This clonotype was observed a few times. The rearrangement links TRBV6-5 to TRBJ1-5; 7 nucleotides agree with TRBD1. CDR1 MNHEY and CDR2 SVGAGI come from the germline V gene. The CDR3 runs 12 residues. V gave up 6 bases and J gave up 7 bases; unmatched junction bases: 3. The CDR3 nucleotides read TGTGCCAGCAGCGAACAGGGGCAGCCCCAGCATTTT. Translating it yields CASSEQGQPQHF.

This chain connects TRBV30 to TRBJ1-1; no definite D call. CDR3 length: 13 amino acids. The germline V gene has CDR1 GTSNPN and CDR2 SVGIG (reference sequence). V was clipped by 5 bases and J by 0 bases, with 10 bases between them. In nucleotides, the CDR3 is TGTGCCTGGTTTACCCAGCTGAACACTGAAGCTTTCTTT. Protein product: CAWFTQLNTEAFF.

The chain has TRBV5-1 and TRBJ1-2; D unclear. Germline V gives CDR1 SGHRS, CDR2 YFSETQ. The V and J ends lost 1 base and 4 bases respectively, with 8 bases between them. The CDR3 contains 13 residues. Written as DNA, the CDR3 is TGCGCCAGCAGCTTGACAGTGACCTATGGCTACACCTTC. Translated, it gives CASSLTVTYGYTF.

In its sample, this clonotype was seen a few times. This chain's CDR3 is CASSGPLNTEAFF. For the CDR3, the DNA is TGTGCCAGTAGTGGACCGCTGAACACTGAAGCTTTCTTT. The V call is TRBV19, the J call TRBJ1-1; no firm D call. The CDR3 loop spans 13 amino acids. Between the trimmed V and J ends, which lost 5 bases and 0 bases, there was a span of 7 bases. CDR1 LNHDA and CDR2 SQIVND come from the germline V gene (reference sequence).

The J gene is TRBJ2-5, the V gene TRBV7-9, with D unresolved. Germline CDR1 and CDR2: SEHNR and FQNEAQ (reference sequence). Trimming stripped 3 bases from V and 5 bases from J, with 7 bases between. This CDR3 has 12 residues. CDR3 coding DNA: TGTGCCAGCAGCTTCCATAGGGAGACCCAGTACTTC. The encoded protein is CASSFHRETQYF. The full variable domain, completed using reference TRBV7-9 and TRBJ2-5, is DTGVSQNPRHKITKRGQNVTFRCDPISEHNRLYWYRQTLGQGPEFLTYFQNEAQLEKSRLLSDRFSAERPKGSFSTLEIQRTEQGDSAMYLCASSFHRETQYFGPGTRLLVL.

This clonotype was recorded many times. The chain is built from TRBV11-2 and TRBJ2-2, with no clear D. There are 13 residues in the CDR3. The ends were cut back, 0 bases at V and 2 bases at J, with 1 base in the middle. Germline V gene data show CDR1 as SGHAT and CDR2 as FQNNGV. The CDR3 here is CASSLDNTGELFF. In DNA form, the CDR3 reads TGTGCCAGCAGCTTAGACAACACCGGGGAGCTGTTTTTT.

The gene calls are TRBV12-3 or TRBV12-4 and TRBJ2-5, with 9 bases matching TRBD2. There are 16 residues in the CDR3. V lost 4 bases and J lost 4; bases outside the gene matches: 10. This CDR3 is CASSWASGAGGETQYF. Here the CDR3 DNA reads TGTGCCAGCAGTTGGGCTAGCGGGGCCGGGGGAGAGACCCAGTACTTC.

The chain employs TRBV24-1 and TRBJ1-2; TRBD1 matches at 7 bases. J lost 4 bases, V lost 3 bases, and 7 bases had no gene match. Germline V gene lookup returns CDR1 KGHDR and CDR2 SFDVKD. CDR3 length: 15 residues. The CDR3 spells CATSDPDRSSYGYTF. The DNA for the CDR3 is TGTGCCACCAGTGATCCGGACAGGTCGTCCTATGGCTACACCTTC.

The rearrangement links TRBV7-9 to TRBJ1-2, with D perhaps TRBD1 (5 bases). Between the trimmed V and J ends, which lost 5 bases and 6 bases, there was a span of 31 bases. This CDR3 has 19 amino acids. In germline, CDR1 is SEHNR, CDR2 FQNEAQ (reference sequence). The CDR3 is CASSHPPYRRGAIRDGYTF. The CDR3 DNA sequence: TGTGCCAGCAGCCATCCCCCGTACAGGAGAGGGGCGATTCGCGATGGCTACACCTTC.

In this sample, this clonotype turned up a few times. This chain joins TRBV7-3 and TRBJ2-3; D is possibly TRBD2 (6 bases). The CDR3 totals 14 residues. Trimming pared 0 bases from V and 6 bases from J, leaving 10 bases between. The germline gives CDR1 SGHTA, CDR2 FQGTGA. The CDR3 nucleotides are TGTGCCAGCAGCTTAACGGCGGGGCTGGATACGCAGTATTTT. It specifies CASSLTAGLDTQYF.

V gene TRBV18 combines with J gene TRBJ2-3, with TRBD2 identical over 8 bases. Per germline, CDR1 KGHSH and CDR2 LQKENI. With 4 bases clipped from V and 3 bases from J, the junction kept 9 bases outside the gene matches. The CDR3 loop spans 16 amino acids. The CDR3 region is CASSLTGTRLTDTQYF. Here the CDR3 DNA reads TGTGCCAGCTCACTCACCGGGACTAGGTTAACAGATACGCAGTATTTT.

The rearrangement links TRBV6-5 to TRBJ2-2; D remains ambiguous. Trimming took 0 bases from V and 2 from J, leaving 10 bases between them. The CDR3 runs 16 residues. Germline CDR1 MNHEY, CDR2 SVGAGI. CDR3 DNA: TGTGCCAGCAGTTACTCGTCAGACCTAAACACCGGGGAGCTGTTTTTT. Encoded protein: CASSYSSDLNTGELFF.